Each of the 7 T cell receptor beta chains below was sequenced from the same sample in a study of Ad26.COV2.S vaccination and SARS-CoV-2 variants. The protocol was immunoSEQ multiplex PCR, while the TCRdb copy is restricted to in-frame clones and leaves out a portion. In the table there are approximately 480,000 clones, about 83% of which are singletons. Indicated treatment: about 20 received Ad26.COV2.S at low or high dose, single or two shots; 5 received placebo; per-sample allocation not given. Day 63 after the first injection of vaccine or placebo was the sampling time. Sequenced here: peripheral blood, sampled in a trial of Ad26.COV2.S vaccine versus placebo. These receptors all come from a person aged 18-65 years who received the Ad26.COV2.S COVID-19 vaccine or a placebo.

DNA for the CDR3: TGTGCCTGGAGGGACCTTAGGACGAGCTCTGGAAACACCATATATTTT. It codes for CAWRDLRTSSGNTIYF. This chain joins TRBV30 and TRBJ1-3, with no clear D. Looked up from germline, CDR1 is GTSNPN and CDR2 is SVGIG (reference sequence). This CDR3 comprises 16 residues. Trimming took 3 bases from V and 0 from J, leaving 15 bases between them. The full variable domain, completed using reference TRBV30 and TRBJ1-3, is SQTIHQWPATLVQPVGSPLSLECTVEGTSNPNLYWYRQAAGRGLQLLFYSVGIGQISSEVPQNLSASRPQDRQFILSSKKLLLSDSGFYLCAWRDLRTSSGNTIYFGEGSWLTVV.

The CDR3 reads CASSSGILDGYTF. CDR3 bases: TGTGCCAGCAGCTCCGGGATCCTGGATGGCTACACCTTC. The chain combines TRBV27 with TRBJ1-2; D uncertain. The V gene's germline CDR1 is MNHEY and CDR2 SMNVEV (reference sequence). Trimming shortened V by 6 bases and J by 6 bases, and 14 bases separated the two germline ends. The CDR3 loop spans 13 amino acids.

The rearrangement joins TRBV11-2 to TRBJ1-2, with TRBD1 as a possible D gene (5 bases). V was shortened by 5 bases and J by 6 bases, with 13 bases between the two germline ends. The CDR3 is made up of 13 amino acids. The germline V gene has CDR1 SGHAT and CDR2 FQNNGV. The CDR3 region has the DNA TGTGCCAGCAGCCTAGGGAGGGGAAATGGCTACACCTTC. Translated: CASSLGRGNGYTF.

V gene TRBV19 combines with J gene TRBJ2-2, with 13 bases aligning to TRBD2. Germline lookup yields CDR1 LNHDA and CDR2 SQIVND (reference sequence). CDR3 length: 16 amino acids. The ends lost 6 bases at V and 2 bases at J; junction bases unmatched: 3. The CDR3 is CASSSGLAGNTGELFF. CDR3 in DNA: TGTGCCAGTAGCTCGGGACTAGCGGGAAACACCGGGGAGCTGTTTTTT.

The chain has TRBV11-3 and TRBJ1-3; TRBD1 is a possible D gene (5 bases). V was shortened by 9 bases and J by 0 bases, with 12 bases between the two germline ends. The CDR3 extends over 14 amino acids. Germline CDR1 SGHNT, CDR2 YENEEA. CDR3 loop: CARKDKFSGNTIYF. In DNA, the CDR3 is TGTGCCAGAAAGGACAAATTCTCTGGAAACACCATATATTTT.

This chain connects TRBV28 to TRBJ2-5; D not resolved. Germline loops: CDR1 MDHEN, CDR2 SYDVKM. There are 15 residues in the CDR3. V lost 5 bases, J lost 2 bases, and 15 bases lay in between. As DNA, the CDR3 is TGTGCCAGCAGTCCCCGCGGTGAGATTCAAGAGACCCAGTACTTC. Protein: CASSPRGEIQETQYF.

DNA of the CDR3: TGTGCCAGCAGCCAAGATTGGCAGGGGATAAACACCGGGGAGCTGTTTTTT. Translated, it gives CASSQDWQGINTGELFF. J is TRBJ2-2 and V is TRBV3-1 (or the pseudogene TRBV3-2), with D possibly matching TRBD1 (6 bases). The CDR3 totals 17 residues. CDR1 is LGHDT, CDR2 YNNKEL, per germline (reference sequence). With 0 bases removed from V and 2 bases from J, the gap between germline ends came to 13 bases.